These T cell receptor beta chains were read from a single sample in a study of cytomegalovirus exposure and HLA in healthy donors. Produced via immunoSEQ multiplex PCR; TCRdb's table is partial and in-frame only. This sample yields 70,000 or so clones, of which roughly 66% are seen a single time; roughly 3% belongs to the top ten. The sample consisted of PBMCs. Receptor source: a woman in her forties or fifties in good health and CMV-seronegative. Each CDR3 is given without its conserved first and last residue.

TRBV29-1	TRBJ2-7	SVGNRLSSYEQY
TRBV7-8	TRBJ2-7	ASSTQALGSAGEQY
TRBV30	TRBJ1-4	AWSGIGRFEKLF
TRBV28	TRBJ2-1	ASMTRGSYNEQF
TRBV7-9	TRBJ2-5	SSSLASGGEKTQY
TRBV11-3	TRBJ1-1	ASSAADRGGAF
TRBV29-1	TRBJ2-3	SVGGTSGRTDTQY
TRBV4-2	TRBJ2-7	ASSPHRDYEQY
TRBV5-1	TRBJ1-4	ASSPGTTSNEKLF
TRBV5-1	TRBJ1-4	ASSLPQGENDEKLF
TRBV6-5	TRBJ1-4	ASSSGYEVEKLF
TRBV19	TRBJ1-2	ASSPGGGLYGYT
TRBV10-3	TRBJ2-7	ATAQSRHEQY
TRBV5-1	TRBJ1-4	ASSLRGSTNEKLF
TRBV5-4	TRBJ2-7	ASSLVREGRGEQY
TRBV7-6	TRBJ2-7	ASSLAGTSGIYEQY
TRBV5-1	TRBJ2-1	ASSLSGEPSYNEQF
TRBV16	TRBJ2-7	ASSPLDSTGYEQY
TRBV28	TRBJ2-3	ASSSPGTGGADTQY
TRBV15	TRBJ2-5	ATSRDSGMETQY
TRBV19	TRBJ2-5	ASSDGLAFKTQY
TRBV27	TRBJ2-6	ASRGHYSGANVLT
TRBV18	TRBJ2-1	ASSPPQRAYNEQF
TRBV2	TRBJ2-1	ASSLRVHDEQF
TRBV6-1	TRBJ2-1	ASARDRAYNEQF
TRBV4-3	TRBJ2-7	ASSLNGFSYEQY
TRBV5-8	TRBJ1-2	ASSFTGTGVYDGYT
TRBV28	TRBJ2-2	ASSFPPLMAGELF
TRBV5-1	TRBJ1-2	ASSTGTVNYGYT
TRBV21-1	TRBJ1-1	ASSKACDILFKEAF
TRBV2	TRBJ2-7	ATQRRLAGHEQY
TRBV27	TRBJ2-1	ASRPGTGYAYNEQF
TRBV28	TRBJ2-2	ASSPTGELF
TRBV5-1	TRBJ1-2	ASSLKTGRDYGYT
TRBV28	TRBJ1-2	ASSPDIIYGYT
TRBV9	TRBJ2-2	ASSAQGVSGELF